This TCR beta chain comes out of a study of cytomegalovirus exposure and HLA in healthy donors. Study-wide background: Of 300 to 450 genotyped donors, roughly 81% clustered with self-reported Caucasian donors.

The PCR made use of 60 Vbeta and 13 Jbeta primers. The authors' processing: An analysis performed later counted around 80 million unique TCR beta chains (approximately 11 million of them shared). Only in-frame clones appear in the TCRdb table, and some are missing; sequencing was by immunoSEQ multiplex PCR. That table supplies the V and J calls and clone size; D and trimming were determined from the DNA. This repertoire shows approximately 150,000 clones, around four fifths found once; its top ten account for about 1.3%. The CDR3 covers 14 residues. V lost 1 base, J lost 4 bases, and 4 bases stayed unmatched. Germline V CDR1 and CDR2: SGHRS, YFSETQ. Participants comprised healthy donors of bone marrow.

This chain connects TRBV5-1 to TRBJ1-2; 7 nucleotides align to TRBD1. Sequences were obtained from PBMCs. The TCR originated in a woman between 45 and 60 years old in good health and CMV-seronegative. The chain's CDR3 is CASSLTGDIYGYTF. DNA for the CDR3: TGCGCCAGCAGCTTGACAGGGGATATCTATGGCTACACCTTC.